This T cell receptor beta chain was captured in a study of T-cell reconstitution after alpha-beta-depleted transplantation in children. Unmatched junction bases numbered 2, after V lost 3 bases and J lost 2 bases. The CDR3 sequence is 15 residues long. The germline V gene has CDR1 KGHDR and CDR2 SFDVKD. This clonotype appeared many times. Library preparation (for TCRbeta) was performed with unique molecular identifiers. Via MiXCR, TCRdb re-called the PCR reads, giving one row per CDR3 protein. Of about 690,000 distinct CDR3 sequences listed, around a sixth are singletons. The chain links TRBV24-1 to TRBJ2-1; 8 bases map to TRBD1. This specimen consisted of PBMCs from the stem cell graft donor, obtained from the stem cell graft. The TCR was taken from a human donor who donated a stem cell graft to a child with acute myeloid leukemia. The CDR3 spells CATSDHRGAYNEQFF. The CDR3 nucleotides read TGTGCCACCAGTGATCACAGGGGGGCCTACAATGAGCAGTTCTTC.